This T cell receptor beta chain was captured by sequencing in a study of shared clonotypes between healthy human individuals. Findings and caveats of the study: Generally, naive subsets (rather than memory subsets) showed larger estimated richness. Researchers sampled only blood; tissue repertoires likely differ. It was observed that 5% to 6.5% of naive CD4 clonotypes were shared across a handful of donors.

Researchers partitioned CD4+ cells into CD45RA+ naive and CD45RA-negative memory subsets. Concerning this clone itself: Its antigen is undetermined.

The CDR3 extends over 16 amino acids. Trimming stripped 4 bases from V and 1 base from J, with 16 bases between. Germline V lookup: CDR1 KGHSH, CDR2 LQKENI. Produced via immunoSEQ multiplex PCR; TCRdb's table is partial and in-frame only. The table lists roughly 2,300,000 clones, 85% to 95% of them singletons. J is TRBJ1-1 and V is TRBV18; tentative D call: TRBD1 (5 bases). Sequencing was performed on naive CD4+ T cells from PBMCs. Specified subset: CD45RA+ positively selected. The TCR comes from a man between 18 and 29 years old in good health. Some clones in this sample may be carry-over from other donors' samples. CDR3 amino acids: CASSLPGGGANTEAFF. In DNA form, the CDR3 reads TGTGCCAGCTCACTCCCCGGGGGAGGGGCGAACACTGAAGCTTTCTTT.